The clone carrying this T cell receptor (beta chain) appeared many times. Its specificity is unknown. This sample was taken from a study of metastatic and nonmetastatic thyroid tumors. Study-wide background: Comparison of repertoires was carried out across blood and tumor or nodule tissue from malignant and benign thyroid patients. Overall study findings and caveats: Reportedly, malignant thyroid tumors had significantly higher TCR beta diversity than benign nodules, in blood and tumor.

Original methodology: CDR3 differences across clinicopathological groups were used to build a distant-metastasis classifier for papillary thyroid cancer. With MiXCR, TCRdb called clones anew from the PCR reads. The authors' filters were not applied to this entry. The sample includes 30,000 to 50,000 clones, approximately 13% of them seen just once. The entire patient cohort was treatment-naive prior to thyroid surgery. The origin of this receptor is a female donor with papillary thyroid cancer or a benign thyroid nodule (not recorded which). Some clones in this sample may be carry-over from other donors' samples. The specimen was blood.

The CDR3 coding sequence is TGCGCCAGCAGTGAGCAGGATGGATTTATCGCTGAAGCTTTCTTT. Translated: CASSEQDGFIAEAFF. V and J are TRBV10-2 and TRBJ1-1; unclear D gene. Trimming took 2 bases from V and 6 from J, leaving 16 bases between them. The CDR3 is 15 amino acids. Germline V CDR1 and CDR2: WSHSY, SAAADI.